A single sample is the source of the 25 T cell receptor beta chains below, sequenced in a study of T-cell reconstitution after alpha-beta-depleted transplantation in children. Unique molecular identifiers were incorporated when the TCRbeta library was constructed. TCRdb itself ran the PCR reads through MiXCR, one entry per CDR3 protein. This sample has about 540,000 distinct CDR3 sequences, with around 20% found just once. This specimen consisted of PBMCs from the stem cell graft donor, obtained from the stem cell graft. These receptors were collected from a human donor who donated a stem cell graft to a child with acute lymphoblastic leukemia.

This chain links TRBV5-1 with TRBJ2-2; 11 bases are shared with TRBD2. With V trimmed by 6 bases and J by 2 bases, 9 bases remained unmatched. Germline lookup yields CDR1 SGHRS and CDR2 YFSETQ. The CDR3 sequence is 17 residues long. The CDR3 nucleotides are TGCGCCAGCATGCGACTAGCGGGATCGATTAACACCGGGGAGCTGTTTTTT. It yields the protein CASMRLAGSINTGELFF.

The chain uses TRBV11-2 and TRBJ2-3, with D perhaps matching TRBD2 (5 bases). V was cut by 5 bases and J by 6 bases, with 18 bases left in between. Germline CDR1 and CDR2: SGHAT and FQNNGV. The CDR3 is 15 residues long. CDR3 amino acids: CASSPTGRMSDTQYF. The CDR3 region has the DNA TGTGCCAGCAGCCCGACGGGAAGGATGAGTGATACGCAGTATTTT.

V gene TRBV5-1 combines with J gene TRBJ2-3, with 12 bases lining up with TRBD2. The length of the CDR3 is 18 residues. The J segment lost 3 bases and the V segment lost 7 bases, leaving 15 bases of the junction unmatched. Looked up from germline, CDR1 is SGHRS and CDR2 is YFSETQ. The CDR3 DNA sequence: TGCGCCAGCGGCTCCAGGCTAGCGGGAGGGCTGGGAACAGATACGCAGTATTTT. Protein product: CASGSRLAGGLGTDTQYF.

This chain uses TRBV19 with TRBJ2-5; TRBD2 matches at 10 bases. The CDR3 sequence is 14 residues long. The V gene's germline CDR1 is LNHDA and CDR2 SQIVND (reference sequence). Trimming took 8 bases from V and 2 from J; bases not matched to a gene: 5. This CDR3 reads CASAGLAAQETQYF. CDR3 DNA sequence: TGTGCCAGTGCCGGACTAGCGGCTCAAGAGACCCAGTACTTC. Drawing the rest from reference TRBV19 and TRBJ2-5, the complete variable domain is DGGITQSPKYLFRKEGQNVTLSCEQNLNHDAMYWYRQDPGQGLRLIYYSQIVNDFQKGDIAEGYSVSREKKESFPLTVTSAQKNPTAFYLCASAGLAAQETQYFGPGTRLLVL.

The chain employs TRBV18 and TRBJ1-4; possibly TRBD1 for D (6 bases). The germline CDR1 and CDR2 sequences are KGHSH and LQKENI. Trimming shortened V by 2 bases and J by 5 bases, and 9 bases separated the two germline ends. This CDR3 has 14 residues. CDR3 nucleotide sequence: TGTGCCAGCTCACCAGACGGACAGAATGAAAAACTGTTTTTT. Its translation: CASSPDGQNEKLFF. Full variable domain (outside the CDR3, taken from reference TRBV18 and TRBJ1-4): NAGVMQNPRHLVRRRGQEARLRCSPMKGHSHVYWYRQLPEEGLKFMVYLQKENIIDESGMPKERFSAEFPKEGPSILRIQQVVRGDSAAYFCASSPDGQNEKLFFGSGTQLSVL.

A few counts support this clonotype. The rearrangement joins TRBV6-1 to TRBJ2-5; TRBD1 is a possible D gene (6 bases). Germline values: CDR1 MNHNS, CDR2 SASEGT. V was trimmed by 4 bases and J by 0 bases, leaving 9 bases between them. This CDR3 is 14 amino acids long. This CDR3 is CASSVTGYQETQYF. The CDR3 DNA reads TGTGCCAGCAGTGTAACAGGGTACCAAGAGACCCAGTACTTC.

The V and J genes are TRBV12-3 or TRBV12-4 and TRBJ2-1; 9 bases are shared with TRBD1. Germline trimming cut 5 bases from V and 7 bases from J; bases unmatched to any gene: 12. The CDR3 sequence is 16 residues long. DNA for the CDR3: TGTGCCAGCAGTCTTGAACAGGGGGCTTTGGAAAATGAGCAGTTCTTC. As protein: CASSLEQGALENEQFF.

V is TRBV7-9 and J is TRBJ2-7; D unresolved. V lost 6 bases and J 3 bases, leaving 21 bases between the germline ends. In germline, CDR1 is SEHNR, CDR2 FQNEAQ (reference sequence). The CDR3 is 16 amino acids. CDR3 bases: TGTGCCAGCAGTCCGGGCCTTGGGCAAGGTCGCTACGAGCAGTACTTC. Protein: CASSPGLGQGRYEQYF.

The chain recombines TRBV27 with TRBJ2-7; 9 nucleotides align to TRBD1. V lost 2 bases, J lost 2 bases, and 4 bases stayed unmatched. Germline V gives CDR1 MNHEY, CDR2 SMNVEV (reference sequence). The CDR3 totals 15 residues. The CDR3, as DNA: TGTGCCAGCAGTTTAGCGGGACAGGGTACCTACGAGCAGTACTTC. Translated, it gives CASSLAGQGTYEQYF.

This sequence joins TRBV3-1 and TRBJ1-5; D is uncertain. V was clipped by 0 bases and J by 4 bases, with 16 bases between them. Germline V lookup: CDR1 LGHDT, CDR2 YNNKEL (reference sequence). The CDR3 loop spans 17 amino acids. For the CDR3, the DNA is TGTGCCAGCAGCCAAGATCCTTACCAGCGGGGAAATCAGCCCCAGCATTTT. This sequence encodes CASSQDPYQRGNQPQHF.

In this sample, this clonotype turned up a few times. V and J are TRBV20-1 and TRBJ2-5; TRBD2 aligns across 11 bases. Germline assignment: CDR1 DFQATT and CDR2 SNEGSKA (reference sequence). Losses at the gene ends were 5 bases for V and 4 bases for J; bases not matched to a gene: 6. The CDR3 consists of 14 residues. CDR3 in amino acids: CSAGSGRAGETQYF. The DNA for the CDR3 is TGCAGTGCTGGTAGCGGGAGGGCCGGAGAGACCCAGTACTTC.

This clonotype has a handful of counts. The V call is TRBV20-1, the J call TRBJ1-1; TRBD1 matches at 7 bases. This CDR3 has 17 amino acids. Germline trimming cut 3 bases from V and 0 bases from J; bases unmatched to any gene: 13. Germline lookup yields CDR1 DFQATT and CDR2 SNEGSKA (reference sequence). The CDR3 DNA reads as TGCAGTGCTAGGGACGAGGGGGCTACTCGCTTGAACACTGAAGCTTTCTTT. This sequence encodes CSARDEGATRLNTEAFF.

The chain couples TRBV20-1 to TRBJ2-1, with D maybe TRBD2 (6 bases). Trimming took off 6 bases at V and 10 bases at J, with 25 bases between the two ends. The CDR3 runs to 15 residues. Per germline, CDR1 DFQATT and CDR2 SNEGSKA (reference sequence). The CDR3 nucleotides read TGCAGTGCCCTGACCCAGGGACTTTTATTAGGGGAGCAGTTCTTC. Protein sequence: CSALTQGLLLGEQFF.

The CDR3 DNA sequence: TGTGCCAGCAGCCAGTTATGGGGTGAAGCTTTCTTT. This encodes CASSQLWGEAFF. The chain combines TRBV3-1 with TRBJ1-1; no definite D call. The CDR3 is made up of 12 amino acids. Trimming left V 3 bases short and J 7 bases short, with 9 bases between. Per the germline V gene, CDR1 is LGHDT and CDR2 is YNNKEL (reference sequence).

The rearrangement uses TRBV4-1 and TRBJ2-4; D unclear. Germline lookup yields CDR1 MGHRA and CDR2 YSYEKL. CDR3 length equals 15 residues. Trimming stripped 4 bases from V and 1 base from J, with 11 bases between. The CDR3 nucleotides read TGCGCCAGCAGCCGTCTGCTAGGGGCCAAAAACATTCAGTACTTC. This sequence encodes CASSRLLGAKNIQYF.

In this sample, this clonotype turned up a few times. The chain employs TRBV4-2 and TRBJ1-4, with D maybe TRBD1 (6 bases). Trimming left V 2 bases short and J 5 bases short, with 15 bases between. Germline CDR1 is LGHNA and CDR2 is YNFKEQ. This CDR3 is 16 amino acids long. This CDR3 is CASSQPRGTKNEKLFF. CDR3 coding DNA: TGTGCCAGCAGCCAACCTCGGGGGACAAAGAATGAAAAACTGTTTTTT.

The chain carries TRBV24-1 and TRBJ2-7, with D perhaps TRBD1 (5 bases). V lost 6 bases, J lost 3 bases, and 11 bases lay in between. The CDR3 runs to 13 residues. Germline loops: CDR1 KGHDR, CDR2 SFDVKD. The CDR3 spells CATSTGRGYEQYF. CDR3 nucleotides: TGTGCCACCAGTACTGGAAGGGGCTACGAGCAGTACTTC.

V usage is TRBV6-5 and J usage is TRBJ1-1; the D is unclear. This CDR3 contains 16 residues. V lost 0 bases and J lost 4, with 15 bases in between. From germline, CDR1 is MNHEY and CDR2 SVGAGI. DNA for the CDR3: TGTGCCAGCAGTTACTCGATAATAGGCGGAAGCACTGAAGCTTTCTTT. This sequence encodes CASSYSIIGGSTEAFF.

V and J are TRBV9 and TRBJ2-7, with unresolved D. Germline V lookup: CDR1 SGDLS, CDR2 YYNGEE. This CDR3 region has 15 residues. V gave up 4 bases and J gave up 3 bases, with 17 bases separating them. DNA of the CDR3: TGTGCCAGCAGCCCCTCAGTCAACTTGAACTACGAGCAGTACTTC. It yields the protein CASSPSVNLNYEQYF.

A few counts support this clonotype. The rearrangement links TRBV12-3 or TRBV12-4 to TRBJ1-1; no firm D call. The V gene lost 3 bases and the J gene lost 10 bases, with 9 bases spanning the gap. The CDR3 loop spans 11 amino acids. CDR3 coding DNA: TGTGCCAGCAGTTTGCCCTGGGTAGCTTTCTTT. It encodes CASSLPWVAFF.

The V and J genes are TRBV13 and TRBJ2-1; 7 nucleotides align to TRBD2. V gave up 2 bases and J gave up 6 bases; unmatched junction bases: 10. Looked up from germline, CDR1 is PRHDT and CDR2 is FYEKMQ (reference sequence). This CDR3 region has 16 residues. CDR3 sequence (DNA): TGTGCCAGCAGCTTACAGCCGACTCGCGGGAGCAATGAGCAGTTCTTC. It codes for CASSLQPTRGSNEQFF.

V and J are TRBV10-2 and TRBJ1-1; D is unclear. With 11 bases removed from V and 1 base from J, the gap between germline ends came to 14 bases. Germline CDR1 and CDR2: WSHSY and SAAADI. This CDR3 contains 13 residues. CDR3 sequence (DNA): TGCGCCGCACTAGGCGGGAGGAACACTGAAGCTTTCTTT. The encoded protein is CAALGGRNTEAFF.

This sequence joins TRBV3-1 and TRBJ2-1; no definite D call. The V gene's germline CDR1 is LGHDT and CDR2 YNNKEL (reference sequence). CDR3 length: 14 amino acids. Trimming stripped 1 base from V and 5 bases from J, with 9 bases between. CDR3 loop: CASSQGYLNNEQFF. Here the CDR3 DNA reads TGTGCCAGCAGCCAAGGTTACCTCAACAATGAGCAGTTCTTC.

This clonotype has just a few counts. The chain combines TRBV4-1 with TRBJ1-5, with unresolved D. With 1 base removed from V and 7 bases from J, the gap between germline ends came to 14 bases. CDR1 and CDR2 (germline): MGHRA, YSYEKL. The CDR3 runs 15 residues. For the CDR3, the DNA is TGCGCCAGCAGCCAAGTCATCGCCCCATCGCAGCCCCAGCATTTT. It codes for CASSQVIAPSQPQHF.

V and J are TRBV10-1 and TRBJ2-7; a weak D match, TRBD1 (5 bases). CDR1 WNHNN and CDR2 SYGVQD come from the germline V gene (reference sequence). CDR3 size: 11 residues. The V end lost 3 bases, the J end lost 9 bases, and 9 bases lay between the germline ends. The chain's CDR3 is CASSERGRQYF. Here the CDR3 DNA reads TGCGCCAGCAGTGAAAGGGGTCGGCAGTACTTC.